This T cell receptor (beta chain) was recorded in a study of T-cell memory formation after mild COVID-19. Study details: Clustering of TCRs was largely donor specific. The study's findings and limits: Among clones contracting day 15 to 85, CD4/CD8 was balanced, whereas later expanders leaned CD4+. Largely, contracting CD4+ clones fell within CM and EM, and contracting CD8+ clones within EMRA. There was no confirmation that second-wave clones peaking on day 37 were SARS-CoV-2 specific.

Only a few counts were recorded for this clonotype. Its antigen remains unknown. Trimming at V came to 3 bases and at J to 3 bases, leaving 3 bases not matched to a gene. The CDR3 has 14 amino acids. TCRdb itself ran the 5' RACE reads through MiXCR, one entry per CDR3 protein. This table has 190,000 or so distinct CDR3 sequences, around 27% appearing once. V gene TRBV12-3 or TRBV12-4 combines with J gene TRBJ1-2; 8 bases are shared with TRBD1. This TCR was recovered from an adult woman who had mild COVID-19 (a few samples of this study predate the infection). Cell type and time point are not known. Sequenced material: PBMCs or a T cell subset sorted from them (not recorded which). CDR3 loop: CASSLSGQDYGYTF. The CDR3 DNA reads as TGTGCCAGCAGTTTGTCGGGACAGGACTATGGCTACACCTTC.